This T cell receptor (beta chain) appears in the sequencing data of a study of beta chain features in type 1 diabetes. Broader study findings: People with Type 1 diabetes carried modestly yet significantly shorter TCRB CDR3s in all four CD4+ subsets. Reads derived from cDNA could over-represent cells showing high TCR expression.

Expressed TCRB transcripts were sequenced, since all the RNA that had been isolated was reverse transcribed. The table came from immunoSEQ multiplex PCR; TCRdb's copy has only in-frame clones and leaves some out. The sample records fewer than 350,000 clones, about 15% being singletons. Based on CD45RO/CCR7/CD25/CD127/CD95/CD27, CD4+ regulatory, stem cell-like memory, naive and central memory cells were sorted. There are 13 residues in the CDR3. V shed 4 bases and J shed 7 bases, with 16 bases lying between them. Germline values: CDR1 GTSNPN, CDR2 SVGIG (reference sequence). This clone was detected a few times. What it binds is unknown.

Material: naive CD4+ T cells from blood. The chain is built from TRBV30 and TRBJ1-2; maybe TRBD1 (5 bases). The source is a man younger than 35 with type 1 diabetes. CDR3 protein: CAWTGGRGTGYTF. Written as DNA, the CDR3 is TGTGCCTGGACGGGCGGGAGGGGCACTGGCTACACCTTC.